The clone carrying this T cell receptor (beta chain) appeared once. As yet, its antigen is unknown. CD45RO-negative, CCR7-selected cells formed the naive CD8 fraction, which excluded terminally differentiated effector memory CD45RA+ cells. In the original processing: Junction-only sequences without quality scores came from ImmunoSEQ, so filtering differed. The repertoire was sequenced with immunoSEQ multiplex PCR; TCRdb's copy has only in-frame clones and lacks some. That table furnishes V, J and clone size, whereas the DNA furnished D and trimming. The sample lists around 1,900,000 clones, 80% to 95% seen once, with more than 1.5% in the top ten. The data derive from a study of shared clonotypes between healthy human individuals. The study, taken as a whole, reports: Of the naive CD4 clonotypes, about 5% were shared across a few donors. Represented genetic and exposure-history diversity was restricted by having few donors.

The CDR3 runs 19 residues. Losses at the gene ends were 6 bases for V and 2 bases for J; bases not matched to a gene: 13. Germline CDR1 and CDR2: SQVTM and ANQGSEA. The TCR originated in a man between 18 and 35 years old in good health. Some clones in this sample may be carry-over from other donors' samples. J is TRBJ2-1 and V is TRBV29-1, with TRBD2 identical over 16 bases. Input material: naive CD8+ T cells from PBMCs. CDR3 region: CSVGRGTSGRAMPYNEQFF. CDR3 in DNA: TGCAGCGTCGGGAGAGGGACTAGCGGGAGGGCCATGCCCTACAATGAGCAGTTCTTC.